This T cell receptor beta chain was retrieved from a study of T cell responses to AZD1222 COVID-19 vaccine. General study findings and limits: Sampling that yielded the repertoires occurred only after the peak T cell response.

CDR3 size: 13 residues. The germline V gene has CDR1 LNHDA and CDR2 SQIVND (reference sequence). V was pared by 4 bases and J by 9 bases, with 1 base of the junction left unmatched. In regard to this clone: Its antigen is still unknown.

Analysis merged second doses at about 4 or about 12 weeks. Some clones are missing from TCRdb's copy, which holds only in-frame ones; the method was immunoSEQ multiplex PCR. The table lists around 140,000 clones, around 84% of them singletons. This TCR derives from an adult who received the AZD1222 COVID-19 vaccine. Sequenced here: peripheral blood, sampled 28 days after the second AZD1222 dose. This chain joins TRBV19 and TRBJ1-6, with TRBD1 matching over 9 bases. The CDR3 region is CASSTGQGSPLHF. CDR3 coding DNA: TGTGCCAGTAGTACGGGACAGGGTTCACCCCTCCACTTT.